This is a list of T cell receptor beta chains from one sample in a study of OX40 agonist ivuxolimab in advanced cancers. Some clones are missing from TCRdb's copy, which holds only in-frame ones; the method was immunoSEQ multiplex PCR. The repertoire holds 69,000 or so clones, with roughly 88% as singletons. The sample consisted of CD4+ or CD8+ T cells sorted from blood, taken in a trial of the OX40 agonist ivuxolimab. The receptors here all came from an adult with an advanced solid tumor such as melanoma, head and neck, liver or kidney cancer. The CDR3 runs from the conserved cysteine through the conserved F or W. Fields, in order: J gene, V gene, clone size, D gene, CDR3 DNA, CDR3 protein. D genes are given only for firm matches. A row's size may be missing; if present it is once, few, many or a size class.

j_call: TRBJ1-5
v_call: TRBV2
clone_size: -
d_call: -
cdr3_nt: TGTGCCAGCAGTTTCGGACAGACAAATCAGCCCCAGCATTTT
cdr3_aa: CASSFGQTNQPQHF

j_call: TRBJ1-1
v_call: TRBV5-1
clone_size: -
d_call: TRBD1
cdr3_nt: TGCGCCAGCAGCTGGGGGACAGGGGGGACCACTGAAGCTTTCTTT
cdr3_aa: CASSWGTGGTTEAFF

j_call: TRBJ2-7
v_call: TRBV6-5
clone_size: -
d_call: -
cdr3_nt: TGTGCCAGCAATAAGGGCGGGAACTACGAGCAGTACTTC
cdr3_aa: CASNKGGNYEQYF

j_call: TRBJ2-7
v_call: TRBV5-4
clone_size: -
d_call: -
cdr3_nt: TGTGCCAGCAGCTCCCAAGGAGACTACGAGCAGTACTTC
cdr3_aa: CASSSQGDYEQYF

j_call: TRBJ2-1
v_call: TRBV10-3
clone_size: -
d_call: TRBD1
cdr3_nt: TGTGCCATCTACCCAGGGGGCCCCAATGAGCAGTTCTTC
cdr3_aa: CAIYPGGPNEQFF

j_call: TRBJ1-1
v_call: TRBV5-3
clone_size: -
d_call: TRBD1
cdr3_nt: TGTGCCAGAAGCGGGGCAGGACAGGGGGCCGGGTTT
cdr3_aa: CARSGAGQGAGF

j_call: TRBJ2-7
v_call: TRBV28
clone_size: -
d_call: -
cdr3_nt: TGTGCCAGCAGTGGAGGGGACAGCTACGAGCAGTACTTC
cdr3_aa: CASSGGDSYEQYF

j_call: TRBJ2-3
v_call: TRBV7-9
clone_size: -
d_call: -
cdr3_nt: TGTGCCAGCAGCCCCACAACTAGCACAGATACGCAGTATTTT
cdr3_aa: CASSPTTSTDTQYF

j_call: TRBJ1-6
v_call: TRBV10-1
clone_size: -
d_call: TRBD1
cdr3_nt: TGCGCCAGCACCAACAGGGGGGGTAATTCACCCCTCCACTTT
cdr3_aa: CASTNRGGNSPLHF

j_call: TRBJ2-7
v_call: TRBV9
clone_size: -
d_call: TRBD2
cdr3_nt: TGTGCCAGCAGCGTAGGACCCTCTCTAGCGGAGAGCTCCTACGAGCAGTACTTC
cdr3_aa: CASSVGPSLAESSYEQYF

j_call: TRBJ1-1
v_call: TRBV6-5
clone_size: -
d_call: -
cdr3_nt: TGTGCCAGCAGTTACTCGCAGGGATTGAACACTGAAGCTTTCTTT
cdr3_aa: CASSYSQGLNTEAFF

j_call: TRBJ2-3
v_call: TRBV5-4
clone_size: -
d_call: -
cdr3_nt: TGTGCCAGCACAATCGGGGGAGGCACAGATACGCAGTATTTT
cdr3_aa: CASTIGGGTDTQYF

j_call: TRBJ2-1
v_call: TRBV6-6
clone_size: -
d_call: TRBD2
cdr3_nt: TGTGCCAGCAGCCGTAGCGGGGTAAATGAGCAGTTCTTC
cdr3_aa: CASSRSGVNEQFF

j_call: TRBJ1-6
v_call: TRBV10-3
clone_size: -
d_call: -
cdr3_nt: TGTGCCGTCACACCAGGGAATTCACCCCTCCACTTT
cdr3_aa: CAVTPGNSPLHF

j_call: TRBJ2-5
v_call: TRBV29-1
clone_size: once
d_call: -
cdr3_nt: TGCAGCGTTGCGGGTAATAAAGAGACCCAGTACTTC
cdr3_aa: CSVAGNKETQYF

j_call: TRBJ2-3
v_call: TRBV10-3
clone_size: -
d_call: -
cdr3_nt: TGTGCCATCAGTGACCAGGACCCCCCCACAGATACGCAGTATTTT
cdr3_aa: CAISDQDPPTDTQYF

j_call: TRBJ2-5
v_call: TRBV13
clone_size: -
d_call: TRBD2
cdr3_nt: TGTGCCAGCAGCTCTTCTAGCGGGGGGGAGACCCAGTACTTC
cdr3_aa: CASSSSSGGETQYF

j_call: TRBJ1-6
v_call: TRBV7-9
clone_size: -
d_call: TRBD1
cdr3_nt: TGTGCCAGCAGCTTAGCCGGGACAGGGAATTCACCCCTCCACTTT
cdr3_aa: CASSLAGTGNSPLHF

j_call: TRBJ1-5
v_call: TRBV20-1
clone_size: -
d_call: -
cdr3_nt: TGCAGTGCTGCAGGGAATCAGCCCCAGCATTTT
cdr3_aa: CSAAGNQPQHF

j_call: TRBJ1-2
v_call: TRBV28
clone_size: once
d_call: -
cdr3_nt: TGTGCCAGCAGTGGACCCGGGACCCCCTATGGCTACACCTTC
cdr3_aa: CASSGPGTPYGYTF

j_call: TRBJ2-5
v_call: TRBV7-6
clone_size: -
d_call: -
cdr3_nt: TGTGCCAGCAGCCCCCCACTAGGTCTTGAGACCCAGTACTTC
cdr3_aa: CASSPPLGLETQYF

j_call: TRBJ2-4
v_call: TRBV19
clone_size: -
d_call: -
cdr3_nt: TGTGCCAGTAGTTCCGGGGATGTGAAAAACATTCAGTACTTC
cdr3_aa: CASSSGDVKNIQYF

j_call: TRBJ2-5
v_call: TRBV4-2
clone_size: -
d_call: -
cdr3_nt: TGTGCCAGCAGCCAAGACTCCTTGCAAGAGACCCAGTACTTC
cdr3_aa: CASSQDSLQETQYF

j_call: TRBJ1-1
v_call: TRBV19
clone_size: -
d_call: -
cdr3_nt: TGTGCCAGTACCCCAAGGGCGAACACTGAAGCTTTCTTT
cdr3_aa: CASTPRANTEAFF

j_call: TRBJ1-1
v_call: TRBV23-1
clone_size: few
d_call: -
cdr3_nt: TGCGCCAGCAGTTGGACAACACGACAGCATTTGAACACTGAAGCTTTCTTT
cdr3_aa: CASSWTTRQHLNTEAFF

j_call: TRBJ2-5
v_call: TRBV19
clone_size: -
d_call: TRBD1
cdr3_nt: TGTGCCAGTAGTAGACAGGGAGAGACCCAGTACTTC
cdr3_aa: CASSRQGETQYF

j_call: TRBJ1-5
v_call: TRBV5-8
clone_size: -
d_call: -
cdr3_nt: TGTGCCAGCAGCGATCTTCCCAATCAGCCCCAGCATTTT
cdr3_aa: CASSDLPNQPQHF

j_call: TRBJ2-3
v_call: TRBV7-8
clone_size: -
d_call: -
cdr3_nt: TGTGCCAGCAGCTTAGTAAGGGTTGAAGATACGCAGTATTTT
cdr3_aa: CASSLVRVEDTQYF

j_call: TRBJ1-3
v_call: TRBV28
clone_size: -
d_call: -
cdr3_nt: TGTGCCAGCAGTTCCCACGGGGGAAACACCATATATTTT
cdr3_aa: CASSSHGGNTIYF

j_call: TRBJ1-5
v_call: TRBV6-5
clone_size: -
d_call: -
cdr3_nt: TGTGCCAGCAGTTACCGCTTAAATCAGCCCCAGCATTTT
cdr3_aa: CASSYRLNQPQHF

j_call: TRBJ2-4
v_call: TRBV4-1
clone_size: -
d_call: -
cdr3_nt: TGCGCCAGCAGCCCCAAGGAGGGTCTCTCCAAAAACATTCAGTACTTC
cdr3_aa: CASSPKEGLSKNIQYF

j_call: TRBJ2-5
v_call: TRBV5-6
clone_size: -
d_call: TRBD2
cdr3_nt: TGTGCCAGCAGCTACAGACTAGCGCCCCAAGAGACCCAGTACTTC
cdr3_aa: CASSYRLAPQETQYF

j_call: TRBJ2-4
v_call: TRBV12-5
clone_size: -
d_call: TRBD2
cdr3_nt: TGTGCTAGTGGTTTGGTGGGGACTAGCGGGGGGACTCAGTACTTC
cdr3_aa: CASGLVGTSGGTQYF

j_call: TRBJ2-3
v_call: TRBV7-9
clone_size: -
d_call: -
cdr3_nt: TGTGCCAGCAGCTGGGATGGAAAACGGCAGTATTTT
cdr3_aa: CASSWDGKRQYF

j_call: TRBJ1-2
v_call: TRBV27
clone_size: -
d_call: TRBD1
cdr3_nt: TGTGCCAGCACCCAATCCGGGACAGGGGGCCTTCCTGGCCACGGCTACACCTTC
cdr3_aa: CASTQSGTGGLPGHGYTF

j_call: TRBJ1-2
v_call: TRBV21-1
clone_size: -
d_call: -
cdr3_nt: TGTGCCAGCAGCATCCCCGGCGGAGGAAGCTATGGCTACACCTTC
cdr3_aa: CASSIPGGGSYGYTF

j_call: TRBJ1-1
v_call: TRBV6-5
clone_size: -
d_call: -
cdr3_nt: TGTGCCAGCAAAACCGGGACGGAGAACACTGAAGCTTTCTTT
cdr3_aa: CASKTGTENTEAFF

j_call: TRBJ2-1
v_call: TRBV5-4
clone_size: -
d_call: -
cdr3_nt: TGTGCCAGCAGCTTAGAACCGGGACCAGAGTACAATGAGCAGTTCTTC
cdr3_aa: CASSLEPGPEYNEQFF

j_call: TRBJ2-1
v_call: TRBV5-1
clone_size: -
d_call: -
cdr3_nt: TGCGCCAGCACCTCTACAGGGAATGGGGGGTACAATGAGCAGTTCTTC
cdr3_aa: CASTSTGNGGYNEQFF

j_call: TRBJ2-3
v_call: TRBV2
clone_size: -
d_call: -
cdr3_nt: TGTGCCAGCAGCTCCCACTACTGGGGCGGGCAGTATTTT
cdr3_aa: CASSSHYWGGQYF

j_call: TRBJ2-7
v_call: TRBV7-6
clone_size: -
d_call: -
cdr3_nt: TGTGCCAGCAGCTCTTCCCGTGGCTCCTACGAGCAGTACTTC
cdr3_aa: CASSSSRGSYEQYF

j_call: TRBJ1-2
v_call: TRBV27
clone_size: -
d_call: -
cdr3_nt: TGTGCCAGCAGTCAGACCGGGACAACCTATGGCTACACCTTC
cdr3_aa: CASSQTGTTYGYTF

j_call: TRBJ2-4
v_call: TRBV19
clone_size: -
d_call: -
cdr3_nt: TGTGCCAGCTCCCAGTCAAACATTCAGTACTTC
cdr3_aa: CASSQSNIQYF

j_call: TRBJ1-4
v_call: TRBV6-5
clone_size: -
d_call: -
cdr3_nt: TGTGCCAGCAAAGGAGGAACTAATGAAAAACTGTTTTTT
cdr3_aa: CASKGGTNEKLFF

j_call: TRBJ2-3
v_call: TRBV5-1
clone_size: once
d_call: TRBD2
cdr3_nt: TGCGCCAGCAGCTTGGCAATAGCGGGGGGCACAGATACGCAGTATTTT
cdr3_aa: CASSLAIAGGTDTQYF

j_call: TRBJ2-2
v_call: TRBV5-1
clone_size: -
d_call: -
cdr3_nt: TGCGCCAGCAGCTTGTTTACAGGAGGCACCGGGGAGCTGTTTTTT
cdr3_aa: CASSLFTGGTGELFF

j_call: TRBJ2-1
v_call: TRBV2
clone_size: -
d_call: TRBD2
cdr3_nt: TGTGCCAGCAGTGCGACTAGCGGGGTATACAATGAGCAGTTCTTC
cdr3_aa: CASSATSGVYNEQFF

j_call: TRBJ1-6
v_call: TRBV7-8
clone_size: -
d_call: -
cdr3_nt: TGTGCCAGCAGCTTAGACAGGGACACTTCACCCCTCCACTTT
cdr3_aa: CASSLDRDTSPLHF

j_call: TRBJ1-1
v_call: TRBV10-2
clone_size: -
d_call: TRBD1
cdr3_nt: TGCGCCAGCATTTCAAATAGGGGGCCCCAGAACACTGAAGCTTTCTTT
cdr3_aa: CASISNRGPQNTEAFF

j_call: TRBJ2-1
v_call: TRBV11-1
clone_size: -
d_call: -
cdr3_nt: TGTGCCAGCAGCTTCCGGGACACTTCCTACAATGAGCAGTTCTTC
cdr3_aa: CASSFRDTSYNEQFF

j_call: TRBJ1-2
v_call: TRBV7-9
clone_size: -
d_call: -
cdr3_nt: TGTGCCAGCAGCTTAACGGGTTCGGCAGGGGCTAACTATGGCTACACCTTC
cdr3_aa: CASSLTGSAGANYGYTF

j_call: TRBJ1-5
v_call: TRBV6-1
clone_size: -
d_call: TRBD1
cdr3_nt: TGTGCCAGCAGTGGAATGGACAGGGCTCAGCCCCAGCATTTT
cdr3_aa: CASSGMDRAQPQHF